This is a list of T cell receptor beta chains from one sample in a study of blood T cell repertoires in COVID-19. Measured with immunoSEQ multiplex PCR; TCRdb has only the in-frame clones, and not every one. Here the sample spans a few hundred thousand clones, 85% to 90% being singletons. Specimen: peripheral blood. The receptors shown here come from a man in his fifties or sixties with acute or convalescent COVID-19. The CDR3 runs from the conserved cysteine through the conserved F or W. Each record gives: V gene, J gene, clone size, D gene, CDR3 DNA, CDR3 protein. The D gene is left open where the match is weak. For some rows the clone size is stated as once, few or many, or as a class when expanded; others skip it.

v_gene: TRBV29-1; j_gene: TRBJ1-2; abundance: few; d_gene: .; CDR3nt: TGCAGCGCTGAGGGCCGTTCGGGAGCTAACTATGGCTACACCTTC; CDR3aa: CSAEGRSGANYGYTF
v_gene: TRBV7-7; j_gene: TRBJ2-5; abundance: few; d_gene: .; CDR3nt: TGTGCCAGCAGCCCCGACAGACCTGGGGAGACCCAGTACTTC; CDR3aa: CASSPDRPGETQYF
v_gene: TRBV2; j_gene: TRBJ2-3; abundance: .; d_gene: TRBD2; CDR3nt: TGTGCCAGCAGTGACGCGCGGGGGGTGGATACGCAGTATTTT; CDR3aa: CASSDARGVDTQYF
v_gene: TRBV6-2/TRBV6-3; j_gene: TRBJ1-1; abundance: .; d_gene: TRBD1; CDR3nt: TGTGCCAGCAGTTACGCGACAGGGACCATGAACACTGAAGCTTTCTTT; CDR3aa: CASSYATGTMNTEAFF
v_gene: TRBV28; j_gene: TRBJ2-7; abundance: .; d_gene: TRBD1; CDR3nt: TGTGCCAGCGGGACAGGGGATTACGAGCAGTACTTC; CDR3aa: CASGTGDYEQYF
v_gene: TRBV4-3; j_gene: TRBJ1-3; abundance: few; d_gene: .; CDR3nt: TGCGCCAGCAGCCAAGGAAGTCTCCGGACTGCCCATTTTTCTGGAAACACCATATATTTT; CDR3aa: CASSQGSLRTAHFSGNTIYF
v_gene: TRBV2; j_gene: TRBJ2-5; abundance: .; d_gene: .; CDR3nt: TGTGCCAGCAGTGGTAACAGGGCGTCTTCTGAGACCCAGTACTTC; CDR3aa: CASSGNRASSETQYF
v_gene: TRBV11-1; j_gene: TRBJ1-6; abundance: .; d_gene: .; CDR3nt: TGTGCCAGCAGCTTAGAAGCAGGGGCGGATTCACCCCTCCACTTT; CDR3aa: CASSLEAGADSPLHF
v_gene: TRBV4-2; j_gene: TRBJ2-2; abundance: .; d_gene: TRBD1; CDR3nt: TGTGCCAGCAGCCAGCCCGGGACAGGCACCGGGGAGCTGTTTTTT; CDR3aa: CASSQPGTGTGELFF
v_gene: TRBV5-6; j_gene: TRBJ1-6; abundance: .; d_gene: TRBD1; CDR3nt: TGTGCCAGCGGGGCTGGGGACAGAAAAAATTCACCCCTCCACTTT; CDR3aa: CASGAGDRKNSPLHF
v_gene: TRBV7-2; j_gene: TRBJ2-7; abundance: .; d_gene: TRBD1; CDR3nt: TGTGCCAGCAGCGCGCGGGACAGGGGGCTGTACGAGCAGTACTTC; CDR3aa: CASSARDRGLYEQYF
v_gene: TRBV7-2; j_gene: TRBJ1-2; abundance: .; d_gene: TRBD1; CDR3nt: TGTGCCAGCAGCTTAAAAAAGCCAGGGGGCGCTAGAGTCTCTGGCTACACCTTC; CDR3aa: CASSLKKPGGARVSGYTF
v_gene: TRBV7-3; j_gene: TRBJ1-2; abundance: .; d_gene: TRBD1; CDR3nt: TGTGCCAGCAGTTCTGGACAGGGCCATGGCTACACCTTC; CDR3aa: CASSSGQGHGYTF
v_gene: TRBV28; j_gene: TRBJ2-1; abundance: .; d_gene: TRBD2; CDR3nt: TGTGCCAGCAGCCCTCCCCTAGCGGGGGGGCCTAATGAGCAGTTCTTC; CDR3aa: CASSPPLAGGPNEQFF
v_gene: TRBV10-1; j_gene: TRBJ2-3; abundance: .; d_gene: .; CDR3nt: TGCGCCAGCAGTGAGTCGGAGGGTCGGGGGCAGTATTTT; CDR3aa: CASSESEGRGQYF
v_gene: TRBV7-9; j_gene: TRBJ2-7; abundance: few; d_gene: TRBD1; CDR3nt: TGTGCCAGCAGAGAACTGACAGGGGCCTCACACGAGCAGTACTTC; CDR3aa: CASRELTGASHEQYF
v_gene: TRBV28; j_gene: TRBJ2-2; abundance: .; d_gene: TRBD2; CDR3nt: TGTGCCAGCGGCGTGGGAGGGTCCGGGACCGGGGAGCTGTTTTTT; CDR3aa: CASGVGGSGTGELFF
v_gene: TRBV19; j_gene: TRBJ1-2; abundance: .; d_gene: .; CDR3nt: TGTGCCAGTAACCCCCGGGGAAATGCCTATGGCTACACCTTC; CDR3aa: CASNPRGNAYGYTF
v_gene: TRBV2; j_gene: TRBJ2-3; abundance: .; d_gene: TRBD2; CDR3nt: TGTGCCAGCAAAGAGGCGGGGGGGATCACTAGCACAGATACGCAGTATTTT; CDR3aa: CASKEAGGITSTDTQYF
v_gene: TRBV5-8; j_gene: TRBJ1-5; abundance: .; d_gene: TRBD1; CDR3nt: TGTGCCAGCAGCCTTGGGACAGGGCCCCTTAGCAATCAGCCCCAGCATTTT; CDR3aa: CASSLGTGPLSNQPQHF
v_gene: TRBV12-5; j_gene: TRBJ2-5; abundance: .; d_gene: TRBD2; CDR3nt: TGTGCTAGTGGTTTGGGACTAGCGGGGGGGTACCAAGAGACCCAGTACTTC; CDR3aa: CASGLGLAGGYQETQYF
v_gene: TRBV6-6; j_gene: TRBJ2-7; abundance: .; d_gene: .; CDR3nt: TGTGCCAGCAGTCCCAGGGATCCCTACGAGCAGTACTTC; CDR3aa: CASSPRDPYEQYF
v_gene: TRBV25-1; j_gene: TRBJ1-1; abundance: .; d_gene: .; CDR3nt: TGTGCCAGCAGTGAGGACAGTTATAACACTGAAGCTTTCTTT; CDR3aa: CASSEDSYNTEAFF
v_gene: TRBV7-9; j_gene: TRBJ2-2; abundance: .; d_gene: TRBD2; CDR3nt: TGTGCCAGCGTCCCATCAGCGGGGCCCGGGGAGCTGTTTTTT; CDR3aa: CASVPSAGPGELFF
v_gene: TRBV7-3; j_gene: TRBJ2-3; abundance: .; d_gene: TRBD2; CDR3nt: TGTGCCAGCAATATAGCGGGGGGACCCACAGATACGCAGTATTTT; CDR3aa: CASNIAGGPTDTQYF
v_gene: TRBV9; j_gene: TRBJ1-6; abundance: .; d_gene: TRBD1; CDR3nt: TGTGCCAGCAGCGTAAGGGGGGACAGCTCTAATTCACCCCTCCACTTT; CDR3aa: CASSVRGDSSNSPLHF
v_gene: TRBV27; j_gene: TRBJ1-1; abundance: .; d_gene: TRBD1; CDR3nt: TGTGCCAGCAGTAGTCCCGGGACAGGGAGCACTGAAGCTTTCTTT; CDR3aa: CASSSPGTGSTEAFF
v_gene: TRBV18; j_gene: TRBJ1-1; abundance: .; d_gene: .; CDR3nt: TGTGCCAGCTCACCCCAACATGGGGGCGGGCTATTGAACACTGAAGCTTTCTTT; CDR3aa: CASSPQHGGGLLNTEAFF
v_gene: TRBV15; j_gene: TRBJ1-1; abundance: .; d_gene: .; CDR3nt: TGTGCCACCAGCAAAGAGCGGAGGGTCACGAACACTGAAGCTTTCTTT; CDR3aa: CATSKERRVTNTEAFF
v_gene: TRBV19; j_gene: TRBJ2-6; abundance: .; d_gene: .; CDR3nt: TGTGCCAGTAGTATAGGTGGCAGAGCTACGACTTTCTCTGGGGCCAACGTCCTGACTTTC; CDR3aa: CASSIGGRATTFSGANVLTF
v_gene: TRBV25-1; j_gene: TRBJ1-1; abundance: .; d_gene: .; CDR3nt: TGTGCCAGCAGTGAATACCCAGGTTCCACTGAAGCTTTCTTT; CDR3aa: CASSEYPGSTEAFF
v_gene: TRBV5-1; j_gene: TRBJ1-2; abundance: once; d_gene: TRBD1; CDR3nt: TGCGCCAGCAGCTTCGGACAGGGCAACTATGGCTACACCTTC; CDR3aa: CASSFGQGNYGYTF
v_gene: TRBV2; j_gene: TRBJ2-7; abundance: .; d_gene: TRBD1; CDR3nt: TGTGCCAGCAGGCCATCCCGGGACAGGGGATACGAGCAGTACTTC; CDR3aa: CASRPSRDRGYEQYF
v_gene: TRBV11-2; j_gene: TRBJ2-2; abundance: .; d_gene: TRBD1; CDR3nt: TGTGCCAGCAGCTTTCGGCAGGGGGCGACCGGGGAGCTGTTTTTT; CDR3aa: CASSFRQGATGELFF
v_gene: TRBV24-1; j_gene: TRBJ2-5; abundance: .; d_gene: TRBD2; CDR3nt: TGTGCCACCAGTGACCCCGGGACTAGCGGGGGGCGCTTGACCCAGTACTTC; CDR3aa: CATSDPGTSGGRLTQYF